One sample yielded the 21 T cell receptor beta chains listed below, sequenced in a study of blood T cell repertoires in COVID-19. Sequenced by immunoSEQ multiplex PCR; TCRdb stores in-frame clones only, minus some. The repertoire holds around 170,000 clones, roughly 81% seen once, with 12% in the top ten. Sequenced input: peripheral blood. These receptors were taken from a woman older than 75 with COVID-19, enrolled during active disease.

This sequence joins TRBV11-2 and TRBJ2-2; maybe TRBD2 (6 bases). The CDR3 spans 16 residues. V lost 7 bases and J 2 bases, leaving 17 bases between the germline ends. Germline CDR1 is SGHAT and CDR2 is FQNNGV. Written as DNA, the CDR3 is TGTGCCAGCACCTTGTTTTCGCGGGGCAACACCGGGGAGCTGTTTTTT. This encodes CASTLFSRGNTGELFF.

V gene TRBV6-2 or TRBV6-3 combines with J gene TRBJ2-7, with D possibly TRBD1 on 6 matching bases. Germline V gene data show CDR1 as MNHEY and CDR2 as SVGEGT. The CDR3 consists of 16 residues. Trimming cost V 2 bases and J 2 bases, with 16 bases left between them. The CDR3, as DNA: TGTGCCAGCAGTTACGGGGGTACAGGGAATACCTACGAGCAGTACTTC. Translated: CASSYGGTGNTYEQYF.

The V and J genes are TRBV4-3 and TRBJ2-5; D possibly corresponds to TRBD1 (7 bases). CDR1 and CDR2 from the germline V gene are LGHNA and YSLEER. The CDR3 length is 18 residues. Trimming pared 4 bases from V and 3 bases from J, leaving 24 bases between. This chain's CDR3 is CASSPRSFRGATEETQYF. In DNA, the CDR3 is TGCGCCAGCAGCCCCCGGTCCTTCAGGGGGGCGACAGAAGAGACCCAGTACTTC.

The sample holds a few counts of this clone. The rearrangement uses TRBV11-1 and TRBJ2-1; 11 bases agree with TRBD2. Germline loops: CDR1 SGHAT, CDR2 FQDESV (reference sequence). J lost 8 bases, V lost 2 bases, and 5 bases had no gene match. This CDR3 region has 15 residues. CDR3 in amino acids: CASSLSSGGADEQFF. The CDR3 DNA reads TGTGCCAGCAGCTTAAGTAGCGGGGGGGCGGATGAGCAGTTCTTC.

V usage is TRBV11-2 and J usage is TRBJ2-7; TRBD1 is a possible D gene (5 bases). The V end lost 1 base, the J end lost 6 bases, and 13 bases lay between the germline ends. The CDR3 extends over 14 amino acids. Germline values: CDR1 SGHAT, CDR2 FQNNGV. CDR3 DNA: TGTGCCAGCAGCTTAGCAGGGCCGGCTAGCGAGCAGTACTTC. Its translation is CASSLAGPASEQYF.

The chain links TRBV2 to TRBJ1-4; 7 bases are a match to TRBD1. The CDR3 loop spans 15 amino acids. Per germline, CDR1 SNHLY and CDR2 FYNNEI. With 7 bases clipped from V and 0 bases from J, the junction kept 5 bases outside the gene matches. The CDR3 loop is CASKSGTATNEKLFF. The CDR3 bases are TGTGCCAGCAAATCGGGGACAGCAACTAATGAAAAACTGTTTTTT.

V and J are TRBV19 and TRBJ1-2; 7 positions match TRBD1. V gave up 7 bases and J gave up 4 bases; unmatched junction bases: 12. The CDR3 consists of 15 residues. Germline V CDR1 and CDR2: LNHDA, SQIVND (reference sequence). CDR3 amino acids: CASIPSPGTVYGYTF. CDR3 bases: TGTGCCAGTATTCCGTCCCCCGGGACAGTCTATGGCTACACCTTC.

This clone was detected only a few times. This chain uses TRBV6-6 with TRBJ1-1, with 7 positions matching TRBD1. The CDR3 consists of 13 residues. Germline V lookup: CDR1 MNHNY, CDR2 SVGAGI (reference sequence). V lost 5 bases, J lost 3 bases, and 3 bases stayed unmatched. The CDR3 DNA reads as TGTGCCAGCAGTGACGACAGGGACACTGAAGCTTTCTTT. This translates into CASSDDRDTEAFF.

In its sample, this clone was seen once. The V and J genes are TRBV6-4 and TRBJ2-7, with a tentative D call TRBD1 (6 bases). V was shortened by 6 bases and J by 4 bases, with 16 bases between the two germline ends. Germline V gives CDR1 MRHNA, CDR2 SNTAGT. The CDR3 covers 14 residues. The DNA for the CDR3 is TGTGCCAGCAGAGTGTCGTTCACAGGGTACGAGCAGTACTTC. As protein: CASRVSFTGYEQYF.

CDR3 loop: CASSYGETQYF. The DNA of the CDR3 is TGTGCCAGCAGTTACGGCGAGACCCAGTACTTC. The chain employs TRBV6-2 or TRBV6-3 and TRBJ2-5; D uncertain. Germline CDR1 is MNHEY and CDR2 is SVGEGT. V was clipped by 2 bases and J by 5 bases, with 3 bases between them. CDR3 length: 11 amino acids.

CDR3 nucleotides: TGTGCCAGCAGCTTACTAGGGGCTCCTGAAAATGAGCAGTTCTTC. As protein: CASSLLGAPENEQFF. This rearrangement joins TRBV7-9 to TRBJ2-1; the D gene is possibly TRBD1 (5 bases). The CDR3 covers 15 residues. Looked up from germline, CDR1 is SEHNR and CDR2 is FQNEAQ (reference sequence). V shed 2 bases and J shed 7 bases, with 15 bases lying between them.

This chain uses TRBV19 with TRBJ2-3, with 7 bases that match TRBD2. Looked up from germline, CDR1 is LNHDA and CDR2 is SQIVND (reference sequence). Trimming at V came to 11 bases and at J to 2 bases, leaving 10 bases not matched to a gene. The CDR3 covers 14 residues. This chain's CDR3 is CASSTSPLTDTQYF. In DNA, the CDR3 is TGTGCCTCCTCGACTAGCCCCCTCACAGATACGCAGTATTTT.

The genes are TRBV4-3 and TRBJ2-5, with TRBD1 as a possible D gene (5 bases). With 0 bases removed from V and 6 bases from J, the gap between germline ends came to 8 bases. The CDR3 covers 13 residues. The germline V gene encodes CDR1 LGHNA and CDR2 YSLEER. The CDR3, as DNA: TGCGCCAGCAGCCAAGATCAGGGAAAGACCCAGTACTTC. It translates to CASSQDQGKTQYF.

The chain links TRBV5-1 to TRBJ2-2, with TRBD1 identical over 8 bases. V shed 4 bases and J 7 bases; nucleotides not matched to a gene: 3. The CDR3 consists of 13 residues. Germline V gene sequence: CDR1 SGHRS, CDR2 YFSETQ. This CDR3 is CASSPQGGGELFF. Here the CDR3 DNA reads TGCGCCAGCAGCCCACAGGGGGGCGGGGAGCTGTTTTTT.

This chain joins TRBV24-1 and TRBJ2-1; 8 bases map to TRBD1. This CDR3 region has 12 residues. Trimming took 3 bases from V and 13 from J; bases not matched to a gene: 4. CDR1 and CDR2 (germline): KGHDR, SFDVKD. The CDR3 spells CATSDPGGTQFF. CDR3 coding DNA: TGTGCCACCAGTGATCCAGGGGGCACACAGTTCTTC.

The rearrangement joins TRBV7-2 to TRBJ1-6, with 7 bases identical to TRBD1. The CDR3 contains 13 residues. The V segment lost 6 bases and the J segment 10 bases; nucleotides outside the gene matches: 6. CDR1 is SGHTA, CDR2 FQGNSA, per germline. The DNA of the CDR3 is TGTGCCAGCAGAGCTACAGGGGACTCACCCCTCCACTTT. Protein sequence: CASRATGDSPLHF.

The J gene is TRBJ2-3, the V gene TRBV7-2; D not resolved. V was trimmed by 1 base and J by 2 bases, leaving 7 bases between them. Germline-derived CDR1 and CDR2 are SGHTA and FQGNSA. The CDR3 is made up of 14 amino acids. The CDR3: CASSLDWFTDTQYF. The CDR3 DNA is TGTGCCAGCAGCTTAGACTGGTTCACAGATACGCAGTATTTT.

Notes on this clone: A read error may account for a junction end that differs from germline. The V and J genes are TRBV4-2 and TRBJ1-2; D is possibly TRBD1 (5 bases). Germline values: CDR1 LGHNA, CDR2 YNFKEQ. The CDR3 totals 13 residues. In nucleotides, the CDR3 is TGTGCCAGCAGCGAAGACAGTAACTATGGCTACACCTTC. Encoded protein: CASSEDSNYGYTF.

This clone has only one observation. The CDR3 region has the DNA TGCAGTGCGGACAGCGGCTACACCTTC. Amino acids: CSADSGYTF. The V and J genes are TRBV20-1 and TRBJ1-2, with D maybe TRBD1 (6 bases). The CDR3 is made up of 9 amino acids. The ends were cut back, 6 bases at V and 8 bases at J, with 7 bases in the middle. Germline loops: CDR1 DFQATT, CDR2 SNEGSKA (reference sequence).

This clone occurred a few times. V is TRBV5-6 and J is TRBJ2-5; the D gene is possibly TRBD2 (6 bases). The CDR3 has 15 residues. Trimming took off 3 bases at V and 5 bases at J, with 17 bases between the two ends. CDR1 SGHDT and CDR2 YYEEEE come from the germline V gene. CDR3 nucleotide sequence: TGTGCCAGCAGCTCGCCGAACACGGGGAGGGAGACCCAGTACTTC. The encoded protein is CASSSPNTGRETQYF.

The V call is TRBV9, the J call TRBJ1-2, with a tentative D call TRBD1 (6 bases). V dropped 4 bases and J dropped 4 bases, with 20 bases sitting between them. This CDR3 comprises 16 residues. In germline, CDR1 is SGDLS, CDR2 YYNGEE. CDR3 amino acids: CASSSAGTPYGYGYTF. CDR3 nucleotide sequence: TGTGCCAGCAGCTCTGCCGGGACACCCTATGGCTATGGCTACACCTTC.